This T cell receptor (beta chain) appears in the sequencing data of a study of blood T cell repertoires in COVID-19. The overall study: COVID-19 samples, acute and convalescent, were from the United States, Italy and Spain. T cells, B-cell-depleted T cells, or PBMCs supplied cDNA or gDNA.

Assay: immunoSEQ multiplex PCR; the TCRdb copy retains only in-frame clones and omits some. The sample holds 120,000 or so clones, 85% seen once. This CDR3 is 14 amino acids long. The V gene lost 4 bases and the J gene lost 2 bases, with 12 bases spanning the gap. Germline-derived CDR1 and CDR2 are SGHDN and FVKESK. The TCR originated in a man at least 80 years old with active or convalescent COVID-19. The V call is TRBV14, the J call TRBJ2-7; unclear D gene. Material: peripheral blood. The CDR3 sequence: CASSPLTLTYEQYF. The CDR3 nucleotides are TGTGCCAGCAGCCCTTTGACACTTACCTACGAGCAGTACTTC.